This T cell receptor (beta chain) was recovered during a study of blood T cell repertoires in COVID-19. Study as a whole: T cells, B-cell-depleted T cells, or PBMCs supplied cDNA or gDNA.

The data were produced by immunoSEQ multiplex PCR, yet TCRdb's version contains in-frame clones alone and is incomplete. The sample consists of 150,000 to 200,000 clones, 65% to 85% of them appearing once. This CDR3 has 13 amino acids. Germline V gene sequence: CDR1 SNHLY, CDR2 FYNNEI. After removal of 4 bases from V and 5 bases from J, the junction contained 0 bases not matched to a gene. This chain joins TRBV2 and TRBJ2-1; 9 bases agree with TRBD2. Sequencing used peripheral blood. This TCR came from a man between 60 and 75 years old with active or convalescent COVID-19. The CDR3 protein is CASSGLADNEQFF. CDR3 bases: TGTGCCAGCAGTGGACTAGCGGACAATGAGCAGTTCTTC.